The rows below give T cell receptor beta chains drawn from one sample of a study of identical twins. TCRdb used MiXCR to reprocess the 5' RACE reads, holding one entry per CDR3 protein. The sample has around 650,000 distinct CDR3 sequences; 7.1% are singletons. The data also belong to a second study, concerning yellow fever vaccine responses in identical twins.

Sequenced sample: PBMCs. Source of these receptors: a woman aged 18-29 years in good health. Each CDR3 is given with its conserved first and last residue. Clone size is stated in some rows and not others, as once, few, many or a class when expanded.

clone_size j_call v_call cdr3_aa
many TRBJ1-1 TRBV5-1 CASSSSGTGVTEAFF
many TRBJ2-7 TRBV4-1 CASSQGDLAGVSEQYF
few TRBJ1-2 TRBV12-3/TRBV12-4 CASSLIPGTNYGYTF
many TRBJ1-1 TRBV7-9 CASSLVQASQAEAFF
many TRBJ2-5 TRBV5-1 CASSSEGQGAETQYF
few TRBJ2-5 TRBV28 CASSLGTGNSETQYF
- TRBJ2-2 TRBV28 CASLEQGNTGELFF
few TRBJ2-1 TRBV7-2 CASSFPVVEQFF
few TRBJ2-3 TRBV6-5 CASSYSSGTYTSDTQYF
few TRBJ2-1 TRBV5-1 CASSLEMVGEQFF
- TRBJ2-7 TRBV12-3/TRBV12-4 CASTSGVARSYEQYF
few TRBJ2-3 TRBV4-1 CASSQDSRLAADTQYF
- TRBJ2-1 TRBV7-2 CASRPRGSGPYNEQFF
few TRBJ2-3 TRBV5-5 CASSLQGSWADTQYF
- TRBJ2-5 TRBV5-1 CASSPDGLAGETQYF
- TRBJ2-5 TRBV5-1 CASSTWGQQQETQYF
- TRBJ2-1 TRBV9 CASSVVGGETEQFF
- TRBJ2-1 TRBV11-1 CASSLASLAGGPSYNEQFF
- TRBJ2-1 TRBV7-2 CASSFLLGGEQFF
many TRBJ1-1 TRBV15 CATSRDKGGTEAFF
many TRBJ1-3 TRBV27 CASSLPGQGPLGGGNTIYF
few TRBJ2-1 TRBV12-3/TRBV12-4 CASSPTSGSGNEQFF
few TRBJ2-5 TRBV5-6 CASLPRGFGETQYF
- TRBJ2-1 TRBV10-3 CAISESRGNSYNEQFF
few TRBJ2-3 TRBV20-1 CSARAGQGDGDTQYF
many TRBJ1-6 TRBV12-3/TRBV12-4 CASSLSSGISPLHF
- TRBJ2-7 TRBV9 CASSVDRGYEQYF
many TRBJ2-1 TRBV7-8 CASSGWTSSYNEQFF
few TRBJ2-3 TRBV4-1 CASSQHPQTLTDTQYF
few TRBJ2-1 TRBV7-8 CASSLVENNEQFF
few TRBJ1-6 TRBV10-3 CAISAETGRDGSPLHF
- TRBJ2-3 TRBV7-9 CASSVGLARGADTQYF
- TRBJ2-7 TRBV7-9 CASSPVSGRTYEQYF
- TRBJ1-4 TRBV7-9 CASSQLSRQAHNEKLFF
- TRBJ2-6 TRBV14 CASRPRGAGANVLTF
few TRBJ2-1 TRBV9 CASSVNPSSYNEQFF
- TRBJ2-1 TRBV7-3 CASSLTGKTSGRFNEQFF
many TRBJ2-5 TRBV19 CASSIAGETQYF
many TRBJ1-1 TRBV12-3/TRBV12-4 CATTLQVNTEAFF
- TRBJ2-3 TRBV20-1 CSARDLSSTDTQYF
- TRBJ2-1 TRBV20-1 CSARDITGINEQFF
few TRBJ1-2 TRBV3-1 CASSHRAGNGYTF
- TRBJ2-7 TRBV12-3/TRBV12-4 CASSPSQPRSYEQYF
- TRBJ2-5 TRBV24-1 CATSDWLGETQYF
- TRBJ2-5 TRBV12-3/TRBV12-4 CASSLIDRNQETQYF
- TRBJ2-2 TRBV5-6 CARSRRPGELFF